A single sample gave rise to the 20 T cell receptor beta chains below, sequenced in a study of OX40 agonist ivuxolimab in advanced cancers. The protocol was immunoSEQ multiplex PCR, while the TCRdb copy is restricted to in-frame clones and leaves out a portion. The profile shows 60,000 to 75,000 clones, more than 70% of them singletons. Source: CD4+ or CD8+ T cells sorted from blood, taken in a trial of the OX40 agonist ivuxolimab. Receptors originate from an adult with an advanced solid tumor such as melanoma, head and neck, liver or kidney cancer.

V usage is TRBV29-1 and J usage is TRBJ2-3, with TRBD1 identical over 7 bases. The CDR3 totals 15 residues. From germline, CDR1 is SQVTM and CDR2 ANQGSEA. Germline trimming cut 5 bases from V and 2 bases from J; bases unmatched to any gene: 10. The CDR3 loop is CSVLHMDRNTDTQYF. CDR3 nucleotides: TGCAGCGTTCTACACATGGACAGGAACACAGATACGCAGTATTTT.

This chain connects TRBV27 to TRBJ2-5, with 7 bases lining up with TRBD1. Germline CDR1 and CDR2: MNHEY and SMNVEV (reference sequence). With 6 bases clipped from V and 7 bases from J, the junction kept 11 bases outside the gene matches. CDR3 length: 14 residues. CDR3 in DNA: TGTGCCAGCAGAGCGGACAGGCCCTCAGGGACCCAGTACTTC. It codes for CASRADRPSGTQYF.

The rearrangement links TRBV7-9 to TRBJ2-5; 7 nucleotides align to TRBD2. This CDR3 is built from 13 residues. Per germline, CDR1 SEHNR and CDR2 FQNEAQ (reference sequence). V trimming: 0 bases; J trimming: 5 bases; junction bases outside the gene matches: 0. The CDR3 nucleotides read TGTGCCAGCAGCTTAGCGGGGGGGGAGACCCAGTACTTC. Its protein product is CASSLAGGETQYF.

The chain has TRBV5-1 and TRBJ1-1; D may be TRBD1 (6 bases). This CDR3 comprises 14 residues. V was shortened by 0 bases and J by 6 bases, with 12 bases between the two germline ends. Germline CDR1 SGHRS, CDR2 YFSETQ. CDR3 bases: TGCGCCAGCAGCTTGGAAGGGGGGAGGGCTGAAGCTTTCTTT. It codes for CASSLEGGRAEAFF.

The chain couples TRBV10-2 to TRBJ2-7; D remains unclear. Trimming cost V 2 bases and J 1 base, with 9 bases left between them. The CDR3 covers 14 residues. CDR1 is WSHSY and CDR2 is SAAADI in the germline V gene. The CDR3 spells CASSELSDSYEQYF. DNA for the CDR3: TGCGCCAGCAGTGAGCTCTCGGATTCCTACGAGCAGTACTTC.

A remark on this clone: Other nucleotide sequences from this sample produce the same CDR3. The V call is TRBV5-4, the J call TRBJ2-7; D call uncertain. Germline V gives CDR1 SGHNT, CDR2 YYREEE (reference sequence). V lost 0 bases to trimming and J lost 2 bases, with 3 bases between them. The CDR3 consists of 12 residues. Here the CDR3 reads CASSLGAYEQYF. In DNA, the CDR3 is TGTGCCAGCAGCTTGGGGGCCTACGAGCAGTACTTC. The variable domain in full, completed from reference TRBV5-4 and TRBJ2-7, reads ETGVTQSPTHLIKTRGQQVTLRCSSQSGHNTVSWYQQALGQGPQFIFQYYREEENGRGNFPPRFSGLQFPNYSSELNVNALELDDSALYLCASSLGAYEQYFGPGTRLTVT.

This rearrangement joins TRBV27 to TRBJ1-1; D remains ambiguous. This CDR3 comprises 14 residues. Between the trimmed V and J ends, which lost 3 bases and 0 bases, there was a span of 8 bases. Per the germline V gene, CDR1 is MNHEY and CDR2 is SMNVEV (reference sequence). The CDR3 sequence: CASSLTGMNTEAFF. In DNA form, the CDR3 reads TGTGCCAGCAGTTTGACTGGTATGAACACTGAAGCTTTCTTT.

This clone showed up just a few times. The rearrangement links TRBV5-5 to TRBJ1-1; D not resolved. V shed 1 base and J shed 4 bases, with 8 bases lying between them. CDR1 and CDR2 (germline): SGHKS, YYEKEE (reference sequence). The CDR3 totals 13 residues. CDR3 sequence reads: CASSLLAGTEAFF. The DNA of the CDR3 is TGTGCCAGCAGCTTGTTGGCGGGCACTGAAGCTTTCTTT.

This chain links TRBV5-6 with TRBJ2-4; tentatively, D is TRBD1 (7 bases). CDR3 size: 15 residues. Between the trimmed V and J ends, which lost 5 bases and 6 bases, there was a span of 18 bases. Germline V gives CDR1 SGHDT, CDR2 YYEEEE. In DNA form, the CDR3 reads TGTGCCAGCAGGCCAGGGGGGTACCGGGGAAACATTCAGTACTTC. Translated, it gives CASRPGGYRGNIQYF.

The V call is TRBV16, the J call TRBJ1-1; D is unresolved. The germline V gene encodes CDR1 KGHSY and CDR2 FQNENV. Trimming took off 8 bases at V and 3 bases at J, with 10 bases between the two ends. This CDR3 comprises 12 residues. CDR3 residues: CASSGRYTEAFF. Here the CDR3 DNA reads TGTGCCAGCTCAGGAAGATACACTGAAGCTTTCTTT.

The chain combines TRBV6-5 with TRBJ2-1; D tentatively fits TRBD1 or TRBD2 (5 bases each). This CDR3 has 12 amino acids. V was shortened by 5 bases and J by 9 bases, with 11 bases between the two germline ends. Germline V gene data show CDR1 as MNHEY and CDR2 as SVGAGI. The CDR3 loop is CASSELGVEQFF. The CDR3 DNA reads TGTGCCAGCAGTGAACTGGGGGTTGAGCAGTTCTTC.

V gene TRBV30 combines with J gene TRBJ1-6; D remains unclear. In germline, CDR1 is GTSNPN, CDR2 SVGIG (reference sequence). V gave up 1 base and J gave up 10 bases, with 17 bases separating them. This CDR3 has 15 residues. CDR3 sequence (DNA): TGTGCCTGGAGTGGACGCCATGACCTGAAATCACCCCTCCACTTT. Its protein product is CAWSGRHDLKSPLHF.

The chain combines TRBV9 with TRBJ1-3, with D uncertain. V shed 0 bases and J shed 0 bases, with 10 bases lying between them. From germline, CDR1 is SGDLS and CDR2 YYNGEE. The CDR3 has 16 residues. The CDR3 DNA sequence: TGTGCCAGCAGCGTAGAAGCGGAGAGCTCTGGAAACACCATATATTTT. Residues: CASSVEAESSGNTIYF.

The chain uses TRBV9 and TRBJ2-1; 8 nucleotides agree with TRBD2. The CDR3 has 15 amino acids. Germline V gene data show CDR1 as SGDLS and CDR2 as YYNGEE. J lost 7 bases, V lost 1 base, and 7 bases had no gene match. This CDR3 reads CASSVSGTGGNEQFF. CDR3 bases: TGTGCCAGCAGCGTATCCGGGACGGGGGGGAATGAGCAGTTCTTC.

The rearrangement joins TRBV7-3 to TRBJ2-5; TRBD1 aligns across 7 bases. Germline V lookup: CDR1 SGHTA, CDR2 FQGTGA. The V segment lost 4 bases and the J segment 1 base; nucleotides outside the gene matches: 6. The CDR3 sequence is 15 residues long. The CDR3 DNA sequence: TGTGCCAGCAGCTCCTCGGGACAGCTCCAAGAGACCCAGTACTTC. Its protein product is CASSSSGQLQETQYF.

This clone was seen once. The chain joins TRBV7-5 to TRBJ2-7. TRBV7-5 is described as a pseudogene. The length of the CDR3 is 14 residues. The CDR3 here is CARSLERDLNEQYF. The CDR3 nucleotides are TGTGCCAGAAGCTTAGAAAGGGACCTCAACGAGCAGTACTTC.

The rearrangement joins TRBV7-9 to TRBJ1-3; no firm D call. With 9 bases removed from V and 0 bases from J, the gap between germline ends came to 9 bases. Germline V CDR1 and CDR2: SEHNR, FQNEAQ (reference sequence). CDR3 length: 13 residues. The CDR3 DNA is TGTGCCAGTTACGCGAGCTCTGGAAACACCATATATTTT. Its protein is CASYASSGNTIYF.

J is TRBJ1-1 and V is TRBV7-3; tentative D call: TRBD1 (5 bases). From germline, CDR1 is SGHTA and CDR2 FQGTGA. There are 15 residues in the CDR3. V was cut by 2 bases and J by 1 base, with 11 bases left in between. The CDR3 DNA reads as TGTGCCAGCAGCTTATCGGGGGGAAAGAACACTGAAGCTTTCTTT. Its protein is CASSLSGGKNTEAFF.

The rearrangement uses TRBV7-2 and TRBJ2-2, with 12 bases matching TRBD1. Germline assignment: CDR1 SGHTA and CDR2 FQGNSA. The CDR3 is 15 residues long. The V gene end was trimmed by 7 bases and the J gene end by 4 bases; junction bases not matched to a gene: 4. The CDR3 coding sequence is TGTGCCAGCACAGGGACAGGGGGCCTCACCGGGGAGCTGTTTTTT. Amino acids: CASTGTGGLTGELFF. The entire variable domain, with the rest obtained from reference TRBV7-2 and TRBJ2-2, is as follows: GAGVSQSPSNKVTEKGKDVELRCDPISGHTALYWYRQSLGQGLEFLIYFQGNSAPDKSGLPSDRFSAERTGGSVSTLTIQRTQQEDSAVYLCASTGTGGLTGELFFGEGSRLTVL.

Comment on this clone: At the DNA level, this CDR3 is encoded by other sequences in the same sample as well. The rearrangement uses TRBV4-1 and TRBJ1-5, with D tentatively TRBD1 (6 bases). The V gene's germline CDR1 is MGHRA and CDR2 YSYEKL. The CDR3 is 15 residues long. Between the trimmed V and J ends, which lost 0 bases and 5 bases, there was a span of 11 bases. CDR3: CASSQDPRGDQPQHF. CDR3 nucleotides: TGCGCCAGCAGCCAAGATCCCAGGGGCGATCAGCCCCAGCATTTT.